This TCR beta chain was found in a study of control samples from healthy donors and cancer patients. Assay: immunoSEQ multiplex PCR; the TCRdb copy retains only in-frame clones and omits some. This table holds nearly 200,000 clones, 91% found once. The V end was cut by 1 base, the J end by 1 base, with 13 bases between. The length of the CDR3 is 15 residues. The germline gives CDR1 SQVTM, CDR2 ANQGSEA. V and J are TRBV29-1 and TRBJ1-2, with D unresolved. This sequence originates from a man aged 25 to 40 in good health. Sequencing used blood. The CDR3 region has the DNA TGCAGCGTTGAAGGTTTTGGGCTGGGTAACTATGGCTACACCTTC. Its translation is CSVEGFGLGNYGYTF.